The T cell receptor beta chain described here comes from a study of radiotherapy plus CTLA-4 blockade in lung cancer. General study results and limits: Together with interferon-beta, which increased in serum after radiation, early dynamic changes in blood T cell clones were reportedly the best predictors of response.

In the case of this clone: Its target is not known.

The protocol was immunoSEQ multiplex PCR, while the TCRdb copy is restricted to in-frame clones and leaves out a portion. The data show roughly 110,000 clones, around 84% seen once. V shed 4 bases and J shed 0 bases, with 8 bases lying between them. The CDR3 covers 14 residues. The germline V gene has CDR1 LGHNA and CDR2 YSLEER. The sample in question was peripheral blood, obtained from a patient treated with radiotherapy plus ipilimumab. The chain has TRBV4-3 and TRBJ2-3; D unclear. The source is a human donor with non-small cell lung cancer that progressed on radiotherapy plus ipilimumab. Some clones in this sample may be carry-over from other donors' samples. CDR3 bases: TGCGCCAGCAGCCCTTTTACTAGCACAGATACGCAGTATTTT. This translates into CASSPFTSTDTQYF.